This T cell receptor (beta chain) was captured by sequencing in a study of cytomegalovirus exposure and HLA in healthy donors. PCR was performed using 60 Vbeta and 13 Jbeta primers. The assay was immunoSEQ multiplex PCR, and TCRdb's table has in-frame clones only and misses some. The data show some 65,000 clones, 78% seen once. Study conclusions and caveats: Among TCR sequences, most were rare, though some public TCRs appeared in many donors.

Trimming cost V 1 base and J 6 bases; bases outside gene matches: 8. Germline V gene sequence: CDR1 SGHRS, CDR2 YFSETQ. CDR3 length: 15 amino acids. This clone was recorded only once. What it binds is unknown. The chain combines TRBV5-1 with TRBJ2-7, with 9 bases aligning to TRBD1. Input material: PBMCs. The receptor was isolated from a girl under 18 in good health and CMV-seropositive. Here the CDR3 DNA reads TGCGCCAGCAGCTTGAATGGGACAGGGTGGTGCGAGCAGTACTTC. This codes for CASSLNGTGWCEQYF.